This entry lists 2 T cell receptor beta chains sequenced from one sample in a study of blood T cell repertoires in COVID-19. Here immunoSEQ multiplex PCR was the method, and the copy in TCRdb shows in-frame clones only, minus some. The table has some 340,000 clones, around nine tenths seen once; the top ten hold roughly 3.9%. Sequenced: PBMCs or T cells enriched from blood (not recorded which). The receptors here all came from a woman in her 30s who had been exposed to COVID-19.

V usage is TRBV5-6 and J usage is TRBJ1-5; D gene unclear. The length of the CDR3 is 14 residues. The V end was cut by 0 bases, the J end by 3 bases, with 7 bases between. The V gene's germline CDR1 is SGHDT and CDR2 YYEEEE. The CDR3 sequence is CASSLGAYNQPQHF. In DNA form, the CDR3 reads TGTGCCAGCAGCTTGGGGGCATACAATCAGCCCCAGCATTTT.

The gene calls are TRBV12-5 and TRBJ2-3; D is perhaps TRBD1 (6 bases). The CDR3 is 14 amino acids. Germline V gene lookup returns CDR1 LGHNT and CDR2 FRNRAP. V dropped 6 bases and J dropped 0 bases, with 10 bases sitting between them. The CDR3 DNA reads as TGTGCTAGTGGCCCAGGGGCTAGCACAGATACGCAGTATTTT. Translating gives CASGPGASTDTQYF.